This T cell receptor beta chain was identified during a study of cytomegalovirus exposure and HLA in healthy donors. Overall study: HLA-typed donors contributed about 85 million unique TCRs, which were held in an early data release. The study, taken as a whole, reports: Overall, around 160 TCR beta chains were annotated as cytomegalovirus-associated. Reportedly, TCR beta sequences accurately predicted HLA-A and HLA-B alleles in most subjects.

The CDR3 has 13 amino acids. Trimming removed 3 bases from V and 3 bases from J, with 9 bases in between. Germline CDR1 reads LNHDA; CDR2 reads SQIVND (reference sequence). To note about this clone: Its cognate antigen is unknown.

60 Vbeta and 13 Jbeta primers were used in PCR. Profiled with immunoSEQ multiplex PCR; TCRdb holds only in-frame clones, not every one. There are 120,000 to 150,000 clones in the sample, with around 1.5% held by the top ten. Sample: PBMCs. This clonotype was obtained from a woman in her forties or fifties in good health and CMV-seronegative. The chain is built from TRBV19 and TRBJ2-7; tentatively, D is TRBD2 (5 bases). CDR3 protein: CASSIEGRYEQYF. Here the CDR3 DNA reads TGTGCCAGTAGTATTGAGGGCCGCTACGAGCAGTACTTC.